This TCR beta chain was sequenced for a study of T cells in Graves' hyperthyroidism and ophthalmopathy. General study findings and limits: Most clonotypes expanded in the thyroid (above 0.001) were also present in blood.

There are 13 residues in the CDR3. The V gene lost 4 bases and the J gene lost 8 bases, with 14 bases spanning the gap. Per the germline V gene, CDR1 is DFQATT and CDR2 is SNEGSKA (reference sequence). The study based diagnoses on clinical symptoms, serum thyroxine and TRAb, thyroid ultrasound and orbital computed tomography. This clonotype has ten or more counts. The antigen is undetermined. TCR beta CDR3 regions were amplified from RNA. Primed by the HTBI set, a first-round RT-PCR was run on the TCR CDR3. In TCRdb, the multiplex PCR reads were re-called with MiXCR into one record per CDR3 protein. Here the sample spans approximately 600,000 distinct CDR3 sequences, around 21% being singletons.

Source material: blood. This TCR came from a man aged 30 to 45 with Graves' ophthalmopathy. The gene calls are TRBV20-1 and TRBJ1-4; D might be TRBD1 (5 bases). The CDR3 spells CSATTRGSEKLFF. CDR3 DNA: TGCAGTGCTACCACGAGGGGATCGGAAAAACTGTTTTTT.